The entry below describes one T cell receptor (beta chain). The data derive from a study of blood T cell repertoires in COVID-19. About the research overall: The cDNA or gDNA used as material had been derived from T cells, B-cell-depleted T cells, or PBMCs.

V shed 4 bases, J shed 4 bases, and the junction held 6 bases outside the gene matches. This CDR3 is 14 amino acids long. Germline-derived CDR1 and CDR2 are LGHNA and YSLEER. Method: immunoSEQ multiplex PCR; TCRdb's copy keeps in-frame clones and lacks some. The profile covers about 250,000 clones, with 87% appearing a single time and around 3% taken by the ten largest. V usage is TRBV4-3 and J usage is TRBJ2-7; 8 positions match TRBD2. Sequencing input: peripheral blood. The receptor was isolated from a man between 18 and 29 years old with active or convalescent COVID-19. CDR3 amino acids: CASSRAGVGYEQYF. CDR3 nucleotide sequence: TGCGCCAGCAGCCGAGCGGGAGTGGGGTACGAGCAGTACTTC.